One sample yielded the 28 T cell receptor beta chains listed below, sequenced in a study of T cells in Graves' hyperthyroidism and ophthalmopathy. Amplified TCR beta CDR3 regions came from RNA transcripts. During a first-round RT-PCR of the TCR CDR3, the HTBI primer set was used. TCRdb fed the multiplex PCR reads into MiXCR, producing one record per CDR3 protein. Altogether around 530,000 distinct CDR3 sequences are present, 15% to 20% being singletons, with the ten largest covering under 20%. The specimen sequenced was blood. These TCRs come from a woman under 30 with Graves' ophthalmopathy.

This clonotype occurred many times. The chain uses TRBV6-6 and TRBJ2-5; maybe TRBD2 (5 bases). The CDR3 contains 16 residues. The germline gives CDR1 MNHNY, CDR2 SVGAGI (reference sequence). V was pared by 0 bases and J by 5 bases, with 16 bases between. The CDR3 region has the DNA TGTGCCAGCAGTTACTCGGACTCCTTTTGGTGGGAGACCCAGTACTTC. The encoded protein is CASSYSDSFWWETQYF.

This chain connects TRBV20-1 to TRBJ1-6, with 7 bases lining up with TRBD1. Germline CDR1 DFQATT, CDR2 SNEGSKA (reference sequence). Trimming at V came to 3 bases and at J to 13 bases, leaving 9 bases not matched to a gene. This CDR3 has 13 residues. In DNA, the CDR3 is TGCAGTGCTAGGCCTCAGACAGGGTCTCCCCTCCACTTT. This encodes CSARPQTGSPLHF.

V is TRBV4-3 and J is TRBJ1-2; D might be TRBD1 (6 bases). The V end lost 0 bases, the J end lost 7 bases, and 15 bases lay between the germline ends. CDR1 and CDR2 (germline): LGHNA, YSLEER. The CDR3 has 15 residues. In DNA, the CDR3 is TGCGCCAGCAGCCAAGATCCGGCAGGGGCAGGTGGCTACACCTTC. This sequence encodes CASSQDPAGAGGYTF.

This clonotype was detected ten times or more. J is TRBJ1-1 and V is TRBV20-1; D call uncertain. This CDR3 has 13 residues. Trimming removed 4 bases at V and 5 bases at J, with 14 bases between. Germline V gene lookup returns CDR1 DFQATT and CDR2 SNEGSKA (reference sequence). The CDR3 coding sequence is TGCAGTGCTACGACAAAAGTGGAAACTGAAGCTTTCTTT. It is translated as CSATTKVETEAFF.

This clonotype was seen repeatedly, ten times or more. The V call is TRBV27, the J call TRBJ2-7, with D perhaps matching TRBD1 or TRBD2 (5 bases each). Germline-derived CDR1 and CDR2 are MNHEY and SMNVEV (reference sequence). This CDR3 is 16 amino acids long. Trimming cost V 0 bases and J 3 bases, with 15 bases left between them. DNA of the CDR3: TGTGCCAGCAGTTTATCGGGTTGGGACGGAAGCTACGAGCAGTACTTC. As protein: CASSLSGWDGSYEQYF.

In its sample, this clonotype was seen many times. The chain recombines TRBV3-1 with TRBJ2-3; 7 nucleotides match TRBD2. The CDR3 is made up of 16 amino acids. After removal of 4 bases from V and 3 bases from J, the junction contained 10 bases not matched to a gene. Per germline, CDR1 LGHDT and CDR2 YNNKEL (reference sequence). CDR3 coding DNA: TGTGCCAGCAGCCGCGAAATCGGGGGGAGGACAGATACGCAGTATTTT. Protein product: CASSREIGGRTDTQYF.

This clonotype was found a few times. This chain links TRBV18 with TRBJ2-2; no firm D call. Between the trimmed V and J ends, which lost 4 bases and 3 bases, there was a span of 15 bases. The germline V gene encodes CDR1 KGHSH and CDR2 LQKENI. This CDR3 spans 16 amino acids. The CDR3 sequence: CASSRDDTDYTGELFF. The CDR3 nucleotides are TGTGCCAGCTCACGGGATGATACAGACTACACCGGGGAGCTGTTTTTT.

This clonotype was detected many times. The chain is built from TRBV27 and TRBJ2-2; TRBD1 matches 8 bases. The V and J ends lost 2 bases and 6 bases, in that order; junction bases with no gene match: 8. The CDR3 runs 16 residues. Germline loops: CDR1 MNHEY, CDR2 SMNVEV (reference sequence). CDR3 DNA sequence: TGTGCCAGCAGTTTACAGGGGGCTATACTGTCCGGGGAGCTGTTTTTT. Its protein product is CASSLQGAILSGELFF.

This clonotype came up many times. The chain uses TRBV14 and TRBJ2-1, with D perhaps given as TRBD1 or TRBD2 (5 bases each). CDR1 SGHDN and CDR2 FVKESK come from the germline V gene. Trimming shortened V by 6 bases and J by 10 bases, and 19 bases separated the two germline ends. The CDR3 contains 14 residues. The DNA for the CDR3 is TGTGCCAGCAGTCTCGGGACCCCAGTCGGGGAGCAGTTCTTC. This gives the protein CASSLGTPVGEQFF.

This clonotype came up many times. V and J are TRBV28 and TRBJ1-5; no clear D gene. The CDR3 is made up of 17 amino acids. The V gene lost 3 bases and the J gene lost 1 base, with 16 bases spanning the gap. The germline V gene has CDR1 MDHEN and CDR2 SYDVKM. Here the CDR3 reads CASSLLTPIKSNQPQHF. DNA for the CDR3: TGTGCCAGCAGTTTGCTTACCCCGATTAAAAGCAATCAGCCCCAGCATTTT.

A few counts support this clonotype. This chain joins TRBV4-1 and TRBJ2-5; D is possibly TRBD1 (6 bases). The CDR3 is made up of 13 amino acids. The V gene's germline CDR1 is MGHRA and CDR2 YSYEKL. The V end lost 5 bases, the J end lost 4 bases, and 11 bases lay between the germline ends. The DNA for the CDR3 is TGCGCCAGCAGCGCGACCAGGGGAGAGACCCAGTACTTC. It specifies CASSATRGETQYF.

This clonotype turned up a few times. The CDR3 spells CASGPYDGSGNTIYF. CDR3 sequence (DNA): TGCGCCAGCGGCCCCTATGACGGCTCTGGAAACACCATATATTTT. The chain combines TRBV4-1 with TRBJ1-3; D call uncertain. The CDR3 covers 15 residues. CDR1 is MGHRA and CDR2 is YSYEKL in the germline V gene. Trimming took 8 bases from V and 0 from J, leaving 14 bases between them.

This clonotype was seen repeatedly, ten times or more. V usage is TRBV6-5 and J usage is TRBJ1-1; D unclear. V shed 2 bases and J shed 5 bases, with 12 bases lying between them. This CDR3 has 14 residues. Per germline, CDR1 MNHEY and CDR2 SVGAGI. The CDR3 loop is CASSYRDLRTEAFF. Here the CDR3 DNA reads TGTGCCAGCAGTTACAGGGATCTCCGAACTGAAGCTTTCTTT.

This clonotype was observed a few times. V gene TRBV6-2 or TRBV6-3 combines with J gene TRBJ1-2; possibly TRBD1 for D (6 bases). CDR3 length equals 14 residues. Germline lookup yields CDR1 MNHEY and CDR2 SVGEGT. V was clipped by 7 bases and J by 1 base, with 13 bases between them. The CDR3 DNA reads TGTGCCAGCACCTCGGACAGCTTTAACTATGGCTACACCTTC. This encodes CASTSDSFNYGYTF.

At least ten counts were recorded for this clonotype. The V call is TRBV7-3, the J call TRBJ2-5; unclear D gene. Germline CDR1 reads SGHTA; CDR2 reads FQGTGA. The V and J ends lost 1 base and 1 base respectively, with 10 bases between them. There are 15 residues in the CDR3. CDR3 nucleotides: TGTGCCAGCAGCTTAAGGTTCGGCCGCCAAGAGACCCAGTACTTC. As protein: CASSLRFGRQETQYF.

The table lists this clonotype with many counts. The rearrangement joins TRBV13 to TRBJ1-2; the D is unclear. The CDR3 extends over 13 amino acids. The germline CDR1 and CDR2 sequences are PRHDT and FYEKMQ (reference sequence). V lost 3 bases and J 3 bases, leaving 8 bases between the germline ends. The CDR3 bases are TGTGCCAGCAGCTTTGGTGGGGACTATGGCTACACCTTC. Its protein is CASSFGGDYGYTF.

This clonotype was detected ten times or more. The CDR3 spells CASSYQTGSEAFF. CDR3 in DNA: TGCGCCAGCAGCTACCAAACCGGGTCGGAAGCTTTCTTT. The chain carries TRBV5-1 and TRBJ1-1; D is ambiguous. The CDR3 has 13 residues. The germline V gene encodes CDR1 SGHRS and CDR2 YFSETQ. The ends were cut back, 3 bases at V and 8 bases at J, with 14 bases in the middle.

This clonotype is a singleton in its sample. The CDR3 nucleotides read TGTGCCAGCAGTTCGAACGGACCCTACGAGCAGTACTTC. The encoded protein is CASSSNGPYEQYF. The V and J genes are TRBV28 and TRBJ2-7; D not certain. Trimming stripped 4 bases from V and 2 bases from J, with 9 bases between. CDR3 size: 13 residues. Germline CDR1 MDHEN, CDR2 SYDVKM.

The chain recombines TRBV19 with TRBJ1-2; D is possibly TRBD1 (5 bases). Germline lookup yields CDR1 LNHDA and CDR2 SQIVND (reference sequence). Between the trimmed V and J ends, which lost 7 bases and 1 base, there was a span of 16 bases. The length of the CDR3 is 15 residues. The CDR3 region has the DNA TGTGCCAGTAATTCTCCGGCGGGGGATAACTATGGCTACACCTTC. Translation: CASNSPAGDNYGYTF.

This clonotype came up a few times. The chain links TRBV5-4 to TRBJ2-5; D may be TRBD2 (6 bases). The CDR3 extends over 14 amino acids. Germline V gene sequence: CDR1 SGHNT, CDR2 YYREEE (reference sequence). V lost 7 bases and J 3 bases, leaving 16 bases between the germline ends. CDR3 residues: CASGGGVAEETQYF. Here the CDR3 DNA reads TGTGCCAGCGGGGGAGGAGTGGCGGAAGAGACCCAGTACTTC.

This clonotype was recorded many times. The V gene is TRBV2, the J gene TRBJ2-7; TRBD1 might be the D (6 bases). The CDR3 has 12 amino acids. The V and J ends lost 1 base and 8 bases respectively, with 9 bases between them. Germline V CDR1 and CDR2: SNHLY, FYNNEI. This chain's CDR3 is CASSEGGQKQYF. The CDR3 bases are TGTGCCAGCAGTGAAGGTGGACAGAAGCAGTACTTC.

In this sample, this clonotype turned up many times. This rearrangement joins TRBV6-1 to TRBJ1-6, with a possible D match to TRBD1 (5 bases). The V and J ends lost 2 bases and 9 bases respectively, with 8 bases between them. Germline-derived CDR1 and CDR2 are MNHNS and SASEGT. The CDR3 covers 13 residues. The CDR3 DNA reads TGTGCCAGCAGTGAACGGGGGGGTTCACCCCTCCACTTT. Translation: CASSERGGSPLHF.

Comments on this clonotype: It may be a read error: a sequence one base away is much more abundant. V and J are TRBV12-3 or TRBV12-4 and TRBJ1-5, with TRBD1 as a possible D gene (5 bases). Trimming pared 8 bases from V and 3 bases from J, leaving 14 bases between. The length of the CDR3 is 14 residues. The CDR3 loop is CASSKAGPNQPQHF. In DNA form, the CDR3 reads TGTGCCAGCTCTAAAGCAGGGCCCAATCAGCCCCAGCATTTT.

Turning to this clonotype: The junction departs from germline at one end; a sequencing error may be responsible. This chain connects TRBV28 to TRBJ2-2; 7 nucleotides line up with TRBD1. The CDR3 extends over 16 amino acids. Germline lookup yields CDR1 MDHEN and CDR2 SYDVKM. The CDR3 coding sequence is TGTGCCAGCAGCCCCTTTGGGACAGAAAACACCGGGGAGCTGTCTTTT. It yields the protein CASSPFGTENTGELSF.

This chain connects TRBV3-1 to TRBJ2-7, with a possible D match to TRBD1 (5 bases). V was shortened by 0 bases and J by 3 bases, with 9 bases between the two germline ends. Germline-derived CDR1 and CDR2 are LGHDT and YNNKEL (reference sequence). CDR3 size: 14 residues. The CDR3 spells CASSQDSQGYEQYF. CDR3 sequence (DNA): TGTGCCAGCAGCCAAGACAGCCAGGGCTACGAGCAGTACTTC.

This clonotype has only a few counts. The chain recombines TRBV5-1 with TRBJ2-5; D could derive from TRBD1 or TRBD2 (5 bases each). V was pared by 6 bases and J by 4 bases, with 16 bases between. The CDR3 has 14 residues. Germline CDR1 is SGHRS and CDR2 is YFSETQ. CDR3 sequence reads: CASKRSRDAETQYF. As DNA, the CDR3 is TGCGCCAGCAAGAGGTCCAGGGACGCAGAGACCCAGTACTTC.

The chain combines TRBV5-1 with TRBJ2-3, with TRBD2 identical over 14 bases. From germline, CDR1 is SGHRS and CDR2 YFSETQ. The CDR3 sequence is 18 residues long. V shed 0 bases, J shed 2 bases, and the junction held 5 bases outside the gene matches. As DNA, the CDR3 is TGCGCCAGCAGCTTGGGACTAGCGGGAGGGGGATACACAGATACGCAGTATTTT. This encodes CASSLGLAGGGYTDTQYF. Based on the CDR3 plus reference TRBV5-1 and TRBJ2-3, the full variable domain is KAGVTQTPRYLIKTRGQQVTLSCSPISGHRSVSWYQQTPGQGLQFLFEYFSETQRNKGNFPGRFSGRQFSNSRSEMNVSTLELGDSALYLCASSLGLAGGGYTDTQYFGPGTRLTVL.

The sample holds many counts of this clonotype. This sequence joins TRBV7-2 and TRBJ2-5, with TRBD2 identical over 8 bases. The CDR3 is made up of 14 amino acids. Germline V gene sequence: CDR1 SGHTA, CDR2 FQGNSA. V lost 5 bases, J lost 3 bases, and 5 bases stayed unmatched. The CDR3 reads CASSVLADKETQYF. Here the CDR3 DNA reads TGTGCCAGCAGCGTACTAGCGGACAAAGAGACCCAGTACTTC.